This T cell receptor beta chain originates from a study of blood T cells in healthy people across ages. Combining a sample-barcoded 5' primer with a J-beta primer mix, a second PCR ran for roughly 7 to 12 cycles. Every cDNA molecule bore a tag from a template-switch adaptor containing 12 random nucleotides. Every sample returned 2.5 million or more CDR3-containing paired-end reads. From the 5' RACE reads, TCRdb called clonotypes with MiXCR, one entry per CDR3 protein. The sample carries about 800,000 distinct CDR3 sequences, 35% to 60% recorded once. Comment on this clonotype: Its antigen is still unknown.

Points from the study as a whole: Significant beta diversity loss was already apparent by age about 42, declining roughly linearly. PBMCs were not sorted, which prevented a conclusive comparison of naive versus antigen-experienced cells.

V trimming: 6 bases; J trimming: 8 bases; junction bases outside the gene matches: 9. Germline V CDR1 and CDR2: DFQATT, SNEGSKA (reference sequence). The CDR3 runs to 14 residues. The rearrangement links TRBV20-1 to TRBJ1-6, with 8 bases fitting TRBD1. The source material was blood. The clonotype comes from a man older than 75 in good health. CDR3 in amino acids: CSAGRTGSDSPLHF. CDR3 DNA sequence: TGCAGTGCAGGGAGGACAGGGAGTGATTCACCCCTCCACTTT.